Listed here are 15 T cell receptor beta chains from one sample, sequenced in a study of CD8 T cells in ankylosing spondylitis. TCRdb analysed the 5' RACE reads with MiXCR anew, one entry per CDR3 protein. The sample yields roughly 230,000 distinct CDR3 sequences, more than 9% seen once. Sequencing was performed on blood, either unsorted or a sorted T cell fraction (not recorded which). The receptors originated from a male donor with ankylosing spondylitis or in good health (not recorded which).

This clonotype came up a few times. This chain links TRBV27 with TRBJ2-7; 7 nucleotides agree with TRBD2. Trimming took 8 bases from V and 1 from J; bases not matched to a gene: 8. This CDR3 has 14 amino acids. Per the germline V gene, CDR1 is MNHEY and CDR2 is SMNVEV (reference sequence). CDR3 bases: TGTGCCAGCCAGACTAGCCAACCTTCCTACGAGCAGTACTTC. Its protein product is CASQTSQPSYEQYF.

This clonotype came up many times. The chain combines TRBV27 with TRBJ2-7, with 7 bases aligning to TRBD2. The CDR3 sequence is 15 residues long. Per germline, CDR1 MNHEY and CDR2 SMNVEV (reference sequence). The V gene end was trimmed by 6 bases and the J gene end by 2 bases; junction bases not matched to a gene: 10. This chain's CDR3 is CASRYQRGGAYEQYF. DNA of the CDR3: TGTGCCAGCAGATATCAGCGGGGAGGGGCCTACGAGCAGTACTTC.

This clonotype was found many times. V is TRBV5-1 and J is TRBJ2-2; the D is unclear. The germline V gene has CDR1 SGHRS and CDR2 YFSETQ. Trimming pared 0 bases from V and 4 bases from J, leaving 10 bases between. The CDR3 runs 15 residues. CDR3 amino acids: CASSLATISTGELFF. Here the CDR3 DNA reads TGCGCCAGCAGCTTGGCAACGATTAGCACCGGGGAGCTGTTTTTT.

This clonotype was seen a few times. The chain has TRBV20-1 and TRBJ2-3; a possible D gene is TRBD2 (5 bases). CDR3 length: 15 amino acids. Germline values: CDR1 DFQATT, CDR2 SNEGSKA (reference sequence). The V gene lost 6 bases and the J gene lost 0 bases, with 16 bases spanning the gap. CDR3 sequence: CSADRSGPSTDTQYF. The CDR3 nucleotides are TGCAGTGCCGATAGAAGCGGTCCAAGCACAGATACGCAGTATTTT.

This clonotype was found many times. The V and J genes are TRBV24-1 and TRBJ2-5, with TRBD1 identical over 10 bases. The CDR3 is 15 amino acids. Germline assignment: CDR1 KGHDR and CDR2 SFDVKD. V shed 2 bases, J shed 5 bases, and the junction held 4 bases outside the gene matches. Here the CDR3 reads CATSDSTGGSETQYF. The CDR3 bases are TGTGCCACCAGTGATTCGACAGGGGGCAGTGAGACCCAGTACTTC.

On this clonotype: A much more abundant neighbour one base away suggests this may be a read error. CDR3 amino acids: CSVQGTGSRANVLTF. Written as DNA, the CDR3 is TGCAGCGTCCAAGGAACAGGGTCGAGGGCCAACGTCCTGACTTTC. This sequence joins TRBV29-1 and TRBJ2-6; D perhaps matches TRBD1 (6 bases). Trimming cost V 6 bases and J 5 bases, with 17 bases left between them. This CDR3 has 15 amino acids. The germline gives CDR1 SQVTM, CDR2 ANQGSEA.

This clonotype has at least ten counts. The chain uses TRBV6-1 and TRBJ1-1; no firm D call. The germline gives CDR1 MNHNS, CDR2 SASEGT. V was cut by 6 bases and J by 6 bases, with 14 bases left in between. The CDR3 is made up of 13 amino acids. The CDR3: CASRSRAPSEAFF. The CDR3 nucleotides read TGTGCCAGCAGATCCCGGGCCCCATCTGAAGCTTTCTTT.

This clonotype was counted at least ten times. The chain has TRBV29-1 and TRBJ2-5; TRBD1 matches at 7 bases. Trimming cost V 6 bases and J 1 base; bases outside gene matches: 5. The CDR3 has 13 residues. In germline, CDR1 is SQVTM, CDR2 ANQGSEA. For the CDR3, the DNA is TGCAGCGTCCGGACAGGCTCCCAAGAGACCCAGTACTTC. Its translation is CSVRTGSQETQYF.

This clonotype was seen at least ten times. CDR3 sequence reads: CASSSLPRGHGNTIYF. The CDR3 region has the DNA TGTGCCAGCAGCTCACTACCCAGGGGGCACGGAAACACCATATATTTT. This chain uses TRBV7-2 with TRBJ1-3; the match to TRBD1 covers 8 bases. CDR3 length: 16 amino acids. The ends lost 4 bases at V and 4 bases at J; junction bases unmatched: 9. Germline V CDR1 and CDR2: SGHTA, FQGNSA. The whole variable domain, remainder taken from reference TRBV7-2 and TRBJ1-3, is GAGVSQSPSNKVTEKGKDVELRCDPISGHTALYWYRQSLGQGLEFLIYFQGNSAPDKSGLPSDRFSAERTGGSVSTLTIQRTQQEDSAVYLCASSSLPRGHGNTIYFGEGSWLTVV.

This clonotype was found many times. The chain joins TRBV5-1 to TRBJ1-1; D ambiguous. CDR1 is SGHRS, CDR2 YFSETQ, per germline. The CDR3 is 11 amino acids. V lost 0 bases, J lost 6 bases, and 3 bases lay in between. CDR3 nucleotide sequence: TGCGCCAGCAGCTTGGAGTCTGAAGCTTTCTTT. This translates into CASSLESEAFF.

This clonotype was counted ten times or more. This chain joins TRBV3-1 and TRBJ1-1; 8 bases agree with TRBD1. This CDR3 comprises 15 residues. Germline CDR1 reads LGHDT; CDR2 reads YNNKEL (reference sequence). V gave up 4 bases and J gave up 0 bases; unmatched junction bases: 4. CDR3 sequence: CASSPVTGVNTEAFF. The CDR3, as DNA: TGTGCCAGCAGCCCAGTGACAGGGGTGAACACTGAAGCTTTCTTT.

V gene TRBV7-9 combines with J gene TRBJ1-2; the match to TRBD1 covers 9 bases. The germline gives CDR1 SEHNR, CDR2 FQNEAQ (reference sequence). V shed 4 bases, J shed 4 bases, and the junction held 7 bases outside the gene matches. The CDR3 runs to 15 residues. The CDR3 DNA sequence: TGTGCCAGCAGCTCGCGGGACAGGGCGTCCTATGGCTACACCTTC. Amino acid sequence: CASSSRDRASYGYTF.

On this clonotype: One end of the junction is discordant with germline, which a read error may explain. In nucleotides, the CDR3 is TGTGCCACCAGCAGAGGCCCTACAGGGAATGGAAAACTGTTTTTT. Protein: CATSRGPTGNGKLFF. This sequence joins TRBV15 and TRBJ1-4, with D possibly TRBD1 on 6 matching bases. The CDR3 covers 15 residues. The germline V gene has CDR1 LNHNV and CDR2 YYDKDF (reference sequence).

CDR3 bases: TGTGCCAGCAGCCGACAGGGGGAAAACACTGAAGCTTTCTTT. It codes for CASSRQGENTEAFF. V gene TRBV7-9 combines with J gene TRBJ1-1; the match to TRBD1 covers 9 bases. CDR3 size: 14 residues. Germline V CDR1 and CDR2: SEHNR, FQNEAQ (reference sequence). With 5 bases clipped from V and 2 bases from J, the junction kept 3 bases outside the gene matches.

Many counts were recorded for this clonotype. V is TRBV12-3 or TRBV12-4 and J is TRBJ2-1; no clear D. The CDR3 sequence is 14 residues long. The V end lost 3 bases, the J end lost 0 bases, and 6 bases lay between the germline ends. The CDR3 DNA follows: TGTGCCAGCAGTTTCGCCAGCTCCTACAATGAGCAGTTCTTC. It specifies CASSFASSYNEQFF.